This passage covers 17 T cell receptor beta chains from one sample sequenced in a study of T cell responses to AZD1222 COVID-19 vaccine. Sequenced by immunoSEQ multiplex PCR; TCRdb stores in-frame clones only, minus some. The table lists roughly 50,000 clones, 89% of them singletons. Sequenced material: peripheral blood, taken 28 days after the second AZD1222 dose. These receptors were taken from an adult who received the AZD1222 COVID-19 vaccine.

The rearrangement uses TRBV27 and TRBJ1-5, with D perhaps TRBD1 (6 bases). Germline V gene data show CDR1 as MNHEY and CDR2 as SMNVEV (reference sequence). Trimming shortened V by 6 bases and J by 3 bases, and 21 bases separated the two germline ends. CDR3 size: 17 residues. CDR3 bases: TGTGCCAGCAGCGACCGGGGGGCGGCCGGGGCCAATCAGCCCCAGCATTTT. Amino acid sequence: CASSDRGAAGANQPQHF.

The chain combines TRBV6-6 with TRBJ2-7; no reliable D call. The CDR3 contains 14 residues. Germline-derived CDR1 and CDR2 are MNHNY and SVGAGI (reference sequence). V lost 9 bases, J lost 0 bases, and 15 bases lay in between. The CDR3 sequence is CASSSPPSSYEQYF. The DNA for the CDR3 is TGTGCCAGTTCTTCCCCCCCGAGCTCCTACGAGCAGTACTTC.

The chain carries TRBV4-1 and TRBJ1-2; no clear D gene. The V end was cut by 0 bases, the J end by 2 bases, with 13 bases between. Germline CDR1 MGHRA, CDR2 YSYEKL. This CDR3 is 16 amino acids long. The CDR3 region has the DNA TGCGCCAGCAGCCAAGATCACCGGGGTACGAACTATGGCTACACCTTC. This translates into CASSQDHRGTNYGYTF.

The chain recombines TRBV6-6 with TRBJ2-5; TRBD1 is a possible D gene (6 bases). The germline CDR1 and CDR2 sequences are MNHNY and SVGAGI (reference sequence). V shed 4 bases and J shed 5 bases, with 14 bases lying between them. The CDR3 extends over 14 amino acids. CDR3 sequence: CASSSRGVGETQYF. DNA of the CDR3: TGTGCCAGCAGTTCCAGGGGAGTAGGGGAGACCCAGTACTTC.

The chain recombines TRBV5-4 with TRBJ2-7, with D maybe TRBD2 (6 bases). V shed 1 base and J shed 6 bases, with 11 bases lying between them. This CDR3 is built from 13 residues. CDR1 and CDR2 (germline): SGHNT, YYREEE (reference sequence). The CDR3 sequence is CASSLPGGSEQYF. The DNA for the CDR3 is TGTGCCAGCAGCTTGCCTGGGGGGTCCGAGCAGTACTTC.

The CDR3 loop is CASSKGQGRLYEQYF. As DNA, the CDR3 is TGTGCCAGCAGTAAGGGACAGGGGCGATTGTACGAGCAGTACTTC. V gene TRBV2 combines with J gene TRBJ2-7; TRBD1 agrees at 10 bases. V was pared by 5 bases and J by 4 bases, with 8 bases of the junction left unmatched. The CDR3 is 15 amino acids. Looked up from germline, CDR1 is SNHLY and CDR2 is FYNNEI.

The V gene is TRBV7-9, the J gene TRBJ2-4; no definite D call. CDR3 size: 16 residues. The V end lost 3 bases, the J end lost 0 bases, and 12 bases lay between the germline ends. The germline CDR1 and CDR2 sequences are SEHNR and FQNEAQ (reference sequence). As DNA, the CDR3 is TGTGCCAGCAGCTTCCAGACTGAGCTAGCCAAAAACATTCAGTACTTC. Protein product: CASSFQTELAKNIQYF.

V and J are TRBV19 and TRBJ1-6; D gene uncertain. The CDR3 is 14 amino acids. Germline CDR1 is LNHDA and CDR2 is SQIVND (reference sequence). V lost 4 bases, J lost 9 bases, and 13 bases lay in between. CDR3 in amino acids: CASSTASLSSPLHF. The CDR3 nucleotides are TGTGCCAGTAGTACTGCCTCTCTTAGTTCACCCCTCCACTTT.

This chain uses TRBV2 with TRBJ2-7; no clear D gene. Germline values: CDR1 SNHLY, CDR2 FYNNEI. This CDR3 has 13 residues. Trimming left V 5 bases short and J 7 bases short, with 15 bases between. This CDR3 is CASSPRRQEEQYF. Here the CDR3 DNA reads TGTGCCAGCAGTCCCCGACGGCAGGAGGAGCAGTACTTC.

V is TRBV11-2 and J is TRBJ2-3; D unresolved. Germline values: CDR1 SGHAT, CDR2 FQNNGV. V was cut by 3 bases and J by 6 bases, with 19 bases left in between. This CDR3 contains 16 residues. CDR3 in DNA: TGTGCCAGCAGCTTCCTAACGGCCCTTTCATCCGATACGCAGTATTTT. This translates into CASSFLTALSSDTQYF.

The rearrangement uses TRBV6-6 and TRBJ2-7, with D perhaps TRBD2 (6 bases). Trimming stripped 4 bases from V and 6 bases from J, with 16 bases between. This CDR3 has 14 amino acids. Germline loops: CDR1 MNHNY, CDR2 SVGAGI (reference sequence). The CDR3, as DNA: TGTGCCAGCAGTTTGCCGGGACTGGGTATCGAGCAGTACTTC. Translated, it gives CASSLPGLGIEQYF.

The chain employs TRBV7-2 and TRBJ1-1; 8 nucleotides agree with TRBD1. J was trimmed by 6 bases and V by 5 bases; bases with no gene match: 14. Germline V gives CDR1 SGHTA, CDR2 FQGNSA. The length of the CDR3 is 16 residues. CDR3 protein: CASSPAVDRDFSEAFF. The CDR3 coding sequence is TGTGCCAGCAGCCCTGCGGTGGACAGGGATTTTTCTGAAGCTTTCTTT. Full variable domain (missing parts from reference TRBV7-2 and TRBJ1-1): GAGVSQSPSNKVTEKGKDVELRCDPISGHTALYWYRQSLGQGLEFLIYFQGNSAPDKSGLPSDRFSAERTGGSVSTLTIQRTQQEDSAVYLCASSPAVDRDFSEAFFGQGTRLTVV.

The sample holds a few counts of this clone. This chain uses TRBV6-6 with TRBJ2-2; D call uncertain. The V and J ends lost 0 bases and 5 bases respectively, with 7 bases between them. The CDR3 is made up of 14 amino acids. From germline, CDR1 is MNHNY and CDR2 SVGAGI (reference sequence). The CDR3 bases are TGTGCCAGCAGTTACTCGATACCGACCGGGGAGCTGTTTTTT. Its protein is CASSYSIPTGELFF.

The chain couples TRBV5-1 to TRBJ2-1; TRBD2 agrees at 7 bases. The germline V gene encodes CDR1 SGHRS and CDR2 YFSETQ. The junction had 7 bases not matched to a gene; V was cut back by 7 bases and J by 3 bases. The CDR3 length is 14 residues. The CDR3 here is CASHSGGGYNEQFF. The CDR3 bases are TGCGCCAGCCATAGCGGCGGGGGCTACAATGAGCAGTTCTTC.

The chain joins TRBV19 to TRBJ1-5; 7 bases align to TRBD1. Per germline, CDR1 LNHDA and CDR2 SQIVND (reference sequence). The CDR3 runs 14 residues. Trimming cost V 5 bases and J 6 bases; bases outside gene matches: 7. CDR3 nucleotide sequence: TGTGCCAGTAGTCATACAGGGGATAGTCAGCCCCAGCATTTT. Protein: CASSHTGDSQPQHF.

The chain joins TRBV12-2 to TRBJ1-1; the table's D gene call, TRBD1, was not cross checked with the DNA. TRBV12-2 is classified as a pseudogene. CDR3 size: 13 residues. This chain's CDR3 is CASRIQGGSEAFF. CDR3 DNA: TGTGCAAGTCGAATACAAGGGGGCTCTGAAGCTTTCTTT.

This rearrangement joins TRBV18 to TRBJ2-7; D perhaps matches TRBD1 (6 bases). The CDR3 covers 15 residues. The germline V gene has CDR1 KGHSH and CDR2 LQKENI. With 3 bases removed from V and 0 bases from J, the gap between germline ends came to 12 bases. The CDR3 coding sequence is TGTGCCAGCTCACCGATCGACAGGAGCTCCTACGAGCAGTACTTC. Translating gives CASSPIDRSSYEQYF.